The next 29 T cell receptor beta chains were all read from a single sample in a study of T cells in women clearing cervical HPV infection. Produced via immunoSEQ multiplex PCR; TCRdb's table is partial and in-frame only. Here the sample table reports roughly 35,000 clones. The sample was blood buffy coat. These receptors all stem from a woman aged 18-70 years with a cervical HPV16 infection that either progressed to CIN3+ or cleared (not recorded which).

Notes on this clone: The CDR3 extends 3 residues past the end of the read, so its final part is completed from the germline J gene. The rearrangement links TRBV14 to TRBJ2-7, with D hard to call. V was clipped by 2 bases and J by 6 bases, with 11 bases between them. CDR3 length: 13 amino acids. Germline-derived CDR1 and CDR2 are SGHDN and FVKESK. The chain's CDR3 is CASSQPPPGEQYF. The CDR3 bases that were read are TGTGCCAGCAGCCAACCTCCGCCGGGCGAG. The complete variable domain, with remaining parts taken from reference TRBV14 and TRBJ2-7, reads EAGVTQFPSHSVIEKGQTVTLRCDPISGHDNLYWYRRVMGKEIKFLLHFVKESKQDESGMPNNRFLAERTGGTYSTLKVQPAELEDSGVYFCASSQPPPGEQYFGPGTRLTVT.

With respect to this clone: The read ends 3 residues shy of where the CDR3 ends; the end is completed using the germline J gene. The J gene is TRBJ2-3, the V gene TRBV7-3; D perhaps matches TRBD1 (6 bases). Germline-derived CDR1 and CDR2 are SGHTA and FQGTGA. The CDR3 extends over 13 amino acids. CDR3 DNA, as far as it was read: TGTGCCAGCAGCCCAACAGGGACGGAGACG. This gives the protein CASSPTGTET. The whole CDR3 reads CASSPTGTETQYF.

In the case of this clone: The CDR3 is cut off 3 residues early in the read; its end comes from the germline J gene. The V and J genes are TRBV28 and TRBJ1-5, with 8 bases lining up with TRBD1. CDR1 and CDR2 (germline): MDHEN, SYDVKM. This CDR3 comprises 13 residues. V gave up 5 bases and J gave up 7 bases; unmatched junction bases: 4. The part of the CDR3 DNA that was read is TGTGCCAGCAGTCCGGGACAGGCCCAGCCC. As protein: CASSPGQAQP. The CDR3 as a whole reads CASSPGQAQPQHF.

The covered CDR3 bases are TGTGCCAGCGGGCCACAACGATTAAACACCGGGGAG. Protein sequence: CASGPQRLNTGE. In full, the CDR3 reads CASGPQRLNTGELFF. V and J are TRBV7-2 and TRBJ2-2; no firm D call. The read ends 3 residues before the CDR3 terminus; that terminus is restored from the germline J gene. The CDR3 is 15 amino acids. Germline V lookup: CDR1 SGHTA, CDR2 FQGNSA. Trimming cost V 8 bases and J 2 bases, with 15 bases left between them.

Of note for this clone: The read stops 3 residues short of the end of the CDR3; the missing end is completed from the germline J gene. The V call is TRBV18, the J call TRBJ2-3; D call uncertain. Germline V gives CDR1 KGHSH, CDR2 LQKENI. The CDR3 consists of 16 residues. CDR3 sequence: CASSPVMGSREETQYF. The part of the CDR3 DNA that was read is TGTGCCAGCTCACCGGTAATGGGCAGTAGAGAAGAGACG.

As for this clone: The read is 3 residues too short to cover the CDR3 end, so that end is filled in from the germline J gene. This chain links TRBV30 with TRBJ2-2, with a tentative D call TRBD1 (6 bases). CDR1 is GTSNPN and CDR2 is SVGIG in the germline V gene (reference sequence). This CDR3 contains 16 residues. The V end lost 5 bases, the J end lost 4 bases, and 20 bases lay between the germline ends. The part of the CDR3 DNA that was read is TGTGCCTGGTCCAACAGGGCCACGACAAGCACCGGGGAG. Protein sequence: CAWSNRATTSTGE. The CDR3 as a whole reads CAWSNRATTSTGELFF.

Note on this clone: The read falls 3 residues short of the CDR3 end, and the missing part is taken from the germline J gene. The chain carries TRBV18 and TRBJ2-5; D unresolved. This CDR3 is 13 amino acids long. Between the trimmed V and J ends, which lost 3 bases and 0 bases, there was a span of 5 bases. The germline V gene encodes CDR1 KGHSH and CDR2 LQKENI. The DNA read from the CDR3 is TGTGCCAGCTCACCCCGTTACCAAGAGACC. Translated, it gives CASSPRYQET. The full CDR3 protein is CASSPRYQETQYF.

To note about this clone: The read terminates 3 residues before the CDR3 end, so the remaining end is supplied by the germline J gene. This chain uses TRBV28 with TRBJ1-1; the match to TRBD1 covers 8 bases. After removal of 7 bases from V and 2 bases from J, the junction contained 6 bases not matched to a gene. This CDR3 is 14 amino acids long. Germline CDR1 reads MDHEN; CDR2 reads SYDVKM. The CDR3 loop is CASKSGTGNTEAFF. CDR3 DNA (partial): TGTGCCAGCAAGTCCGGGACAGGTAACACTGAA.

The CDR3 loop is CASSPWTGGLYEQYF. The part of the CDR3 DNA that was read is TGTGCCAGCAGCCCTTGGACAGGGGGCCTCTACGAG. The chain has TRBV7-9 and TRBJ2-7; 11 positions match TRBD1. The missing CDR3 end, 3 residues past where the read stops, is filled in from the germline J gene. The CDR3 extends over 15 amino acids. The germline CDR1 and CDR2 sequences are SEHNR and FQNEAQ (reference sequence). V was clipped by 5 bases and J by 3 bases; unmatched bases: 6.

CDR3 DNA, as far as it was read: TGTGCCAGCAGCTCCCAGGGAGGGGCAGGGAATGAC. Its protein product is CASSSQGGAGND. The full CDR3 protein reads CASSSQGGAGNDYTF. This sequence joins TRBV7-9 and TRBJ1-2, with D perhaps TRBD1 (5 bases). Sequencing ends 3 residues short of the CDR3 end; the germline J gene provides the rest. This CDR3 region has 15 residues. Per germline, CDR1 SEHNR and CDR2 FQNEAQ (reference sequence).

As concerns this clone: The read terminates 3 residues before the CDR3 end, so the remaining end is supplied by the germline J gene. The V and J genes are TRBV7-2 and TRBJ1-6; 9 bases map to TRBD1. The CDR3 has 15 residues. After removal of 5 bases from V and 9 bases from J, the junction contained 8 bases not matched to a gene. The germline CDR1 and CDR2 sequences are SGHTA and FQGNSA. CDR3 loop: CASSVTGQGTSPLHF. CDR3 bases read: TGTGCCAGCAGCGTTACAGGACAGGGGACTTCACCC.

As to this clone: The read is 3 residues too short to cover the CDR3 end, so that end is filled in from the germline J gene. The chain has TRBV30 and TRBJ2-2, with D perhaps TRBD1 (6 bases). Germline CDR1 reads GTSNPN; CDR2 reads SVGIG (reference sequence). CDR3 length: 15 amino acids. CDR3 protein: CAWRDRSSYNSPLFF. The part of the CDR3 DNA that was read is TGTGCCTGGAGAGACAGGAGCTCCTATAATTCACCG.

Concerning this clone: The read terminates 3 residues ahead of where the CDR3 ends, so the germline J gene completes it. This chain uses TRBV7-2 with TRBJ2-4, with D possibly being TRBD1 (5 bases). Germline CDR1 reads SGHTA; CDR2 reads FQGNSA. This CDR3 has 14 residues. The DNA read from the CDR3 is TGTGCCAGCAACGATCAGGGATTTGGGTATGGT. Translated: CASNDQGFGYG. From start to end, the CDR3 is CASNDQGFGYGQYF.

Details on this clone: The CDR3 end is not reached by the read, which stops 3 residues before it; the germline J gene fills it in. The gene calls are TRBV18 and TRBJ2-5; 9 bases fit TRBD2. CDR3 length: 14 amino acids. Germline V gives CDR1 KGHSH, CDR2 LQKENI. The J segment lost 2 bases and the V segment lost 4 bases, leaving 2 bases of the junction unmatched. This CDR3 reads CASSQTSGQETQYF. Incomplete CDR3 DNA: TGTGCCAGCTCACAGACTAGCGGTCAAGAGACC.

This CDR3 is CASSLHLNRGQKNEQFF. CDR3 bases read: TGCGCCAGCAGCTTGCATCTTAACCGCGGTCAAAAAAATGAG. The chain joins TRBV5-1 to TRBJ2-1; the D is unclear. The read terminates 3 residues before the CDR3 end, so the remaining end is supplied by the germline J gene. The CDR3 contains 17 residues. Looked up from germline, CDR1 is SGHRS and CDR2 is YFSETQ. V gave up 1 base and J gave up 7 bases, with 21 bases separating them.

For this clone: From the germline J gene comes the end of the CDR3, since the read stops 3 residues before it. The chain carries TRBV2 and TRBJ2-2; D remains ambiguous. Germline CDR1 and CDR2: SNHLY and FYNNEI. This CDR3 is 15 amino acids long. CDR3 protein: CASSERSATNEKLFF. Incomplete CDR3 DNA: TGTGCCAGCAGTGAAAGGTCCGCAACTAATGAAAAG.

A note on this clone: The CDR3 goes on 3 residues after the read ends, and that part is filled in from the germline J gene. The chain carries TRBV7-7 and TRBJ2-1; 10 positions match TRBD1. The length of the CDR3 is 15 residues. Germline V gene sequence: CDR1 SSHAT, CDR2 FNYEAQ (reference sequence). J gave up 3 bases and V 5 bases, and 4 bases lay outside the gene matches. This CDR3 reads CASSRGQGGYNEQFF. Partial CDR3 DNA: TGTGCCAGCAGCCGAGGACAGGGGGGCTACAATGAG.

By frequency, this clone registers medium-sized. The read terminates 3 residues before the CDR3 end, so the remaining end is supplied by the germline J gene. This rearrangement joins TRBV7-6 to TRBJ2-5, with D unclear. CDR1 is SGHVS, CDR2 FNYEAQ, per germline. V was pared by 1 base and J by 1 base, with 7 bases between. The CDR3 is made up of 14 amino acids. The part of the CDR3 DNA that was read is TGTGCCAGCAGCTTAGGTTCCTTCCAAGAGACC. Translation: CASSLGSFQET. The complete CDR3 sequence is CASSLGSFQETQYF.

CDR3 bases read: TGTGCCAGTAGTATAGAGTCTAGCGGGTCTAGCACAGATACC. It codes for CASSIESSGSSTDT. The whole CDR3 protein reads CASSIESSGSSTDTYTF. This chain links TRBV19 with TRBJ1-2, with D unresolved. The observed sequence ends 3 residues before the CDR3 terminus, with the missing tail filled in from the germline J gene. The CDR3 covers 17 residues. From germline, CDR1 is LNHDA and CDR2 SQIVND (reference sequence). Complete variable domain (other parts from reference TRBV19 and TRBJ1-2): DGGITQSPKYLFRKEGQNVTLSCEQNLNHDAMYWYRQDPGQGLRLIYYSQIVNDFQKGDIAEGYSVSREKKESFPLTVTSAQKNPTAFYLCASSIESSGSSTDTYTFGSGTRLTVV.

As concerns this clone: The read ends 3 residues shy of where the CDR3 ends; the end is completed using the germline J gene. The V call is TRBV7-8, the J call TRBJ2-3; maybe TRBD2 (5 bases). Trimming removed 4 bases from V and 6 bases from J, with 23 bases in between. Germline CDR1 SGHVS, CDR2 FQNEAQ. This CDR3 has 17 residues. CDR3 residues: CASSSLFTFRSGDTQYF. The part of the CDR3 DNA that was read is TGTGCCAGCAGCTCATTATTTACGTTCAGATCGGGGGATACG.

CDR3 bases read: TGCAGTGCAAGCTTAACGGGGGATTTCAATGAG. Translated: CSASLTGDFNE. The CDR3 in full is CSASLTGDFNEQFF. The chain is built from TRBV20-1 and TRBJ2-1; D is perhaps TRBD2 (6 bases). The CDR3 end lies 3 residues beyond the end of the read and is filled in from the germline J gene. Trimming took 6 bases from V and 6 from J, leaving 18 bases between them. The CDR3 runs to 14 residues. Germline V gives CDR1 DFQATT, CDR2 SNEGSKA (reference sequence).

Notes on this clone: The read terminates 3 residues ahead of where the CDR3 ends, so the germline J gene completes it. The rearrangement links TRBV19 to TRBJ2-4; the D gene is possibly TRBD2 (5 bases). This CDR3 has 14 residues. Germline CDR1 LNHDA, CDR2 SQIVND (reference sequence). Partial CDR3 DNA: TGTGCCAGTAGAGCGCTCTCCGGGGTCTATGGT. Its protein product is CASRALSGVYG. The whole CDR3 sequence is CASRALSGVYGQYF.

CDR3 protein: CASSLGPGQGSYEQYF. CDR3 DNA, as far as it was read: TGTGCCAGCAGCCTAGGACCGGGACAGGGCTCCTACGAG. V and J are TRBV7-6 and TRBJ2-7, with 9 positions matching TRBD1. The CDR3 extends 3 residues past the end of the read, so its final part is completed from the germline J gene. V lost 5 bases, J lost 0 bases, and 8 bases stayed unmatched. There are 16 residues in the CDR3. CDR1 is SGHVS and CDR2 is FNYEAQ in the germline V gene.

With regard to this clone: The read is 3 residues too short to cover the CDR3 end, so that end is filled in from the germline J gene. The chain couples TRBV5-1 to TRBJ1-5; D might be TRBD1 (5 bases). CDR3 length: 17 residues. Germline V lookup: CDR1 SGHRS, CDR2 YFSETQ. V was trimmed by 4 bases and J by 1 base, leaving 18 bases between them. The sequenced CDR3 bases are TGCGCCAGCAGCCCCGACCCCGGGGGTAGCAGCAATCAGCCC. Translation: CASSPDPGGSSNQP. The whole CDR3 sequence reads CASSPDPGGSSNQPQHF.

To note about this clone: The CDR3 end lies 3 residues beyond the end of the read and is filled in from the germline J gene. V usage is TRBV2 and J usage is TRBJ2-7; 9 nucleotides align to TRBD2. CDR3 length: 14 residues. The trim removed 4 bases at V and 4 bases at J, leaving 5 bases unmatched. CDR1 is SNHLY, CDR2 FYNNEI, per germline. The CDR3 spells CASSVTSGQYEQYF. The sequenced part of the CDR3 DNA is TGTGCCAGCAGTGTGACTAGCGGTCAGTACGAG.

Points on this clone: With the read ending 3 residues before the CDR3 end, the germline J gene is used to fill in that end. The gene calls are TRBV10-3 and TRBJ2-7; 15 bases are shared with TRBD2. Germline V lookup: CDR1 ENHRY, CDR2 SYGVKD. V trimming: 6 bases; J trimming: 5 bases; junction bases outside the gene matches: 14. This CDR3 is built from 18 residues. Incomplete CDR3 DNA: TGTGCCATCAGAGGGACTAGCGGGAGGAGGCAGGAAGGGGACGAG. It is translated as CAIRGTSGRRQEGDE. The full CDR3 protein is CAIRGTSGRRQEGDEQYF.

CDR3 sequence reads: CAWSPSGGYTF. CDR3 DNA, as far as it was read: TGTGCCTGGAGTCCGTCCGGTGGC. The chain couples TRBV30 to TRBJ1-2; D gene uncertain. The missing CDR3 end, 3 residues past where the read stops, is filled in from the germline J gene. Germline values: CDR1 GTSNPN, CDR2 SVGIG (reference sequence). The CDR3 runs 11 residues. The V and J ends lost 2 bases and 7 bases respectively, with 8 bases between them.

In the case of this clone: From the germline J gene comes the end of the CDR3, since the read stops 3 residues before it. The rearrangement links TRBV27 to TRBJ2-5; 8 nucleotides match TRBD1. This CDR3 has 12 residues. Per germline, CDR1 MNHEY and CDR2 SMNVEV (reference sequence). Trimming cost V 8 bases and J 7 bases; bases outside gene matches: 6. CDR3 DNA (partial): TGTGCCAGCGGACAGGGCCTAGGGACC. It is translated as CASGQGLGT. The whole CDR3 protein is CASGQGLGTQYF.

As to this clone: The CDR3 end falls 3 residues outside the read, so it is completed with the germline J gene. The rearrangement joins TRBV18 to TRBJ1-1; TRBD1 might be the D (6 bases). This CDR3 has 14 residues. Per the germline V gene, CDR1 is KGHSH and CDR2 is LQKENI. The CDR3 sequence is CASSPFYRDETAFF. CDR3 DNA, as far as it was read: TGTGCCAGCTCACCTTTTTACAGGGATGAGACA. The full variable domain, rest sourced from reference TRBV18 and TRBJ1-1, is NAGVMQNPRHLVRRRGQEARLRCSPMKGHSHVYWYRQLPEEGLKFMVYLQKENIIDESGMPKERFSAEFPKEGPSILRIQQVVRGDSAAYFCASSPFYRDETAFFGQGTRLTVV.